This record covers a single T cell receptor beta chain. Across fewer than 25 US areas, participants ranged in age from roughly 18 to 95 years. Symptom resolution, clearance, or two negative PCRs marked the recovered donors of Cohort 3. These data are taken from a study of blood T cell repertoires in COVID-19. Study summary: Sites across the United States, Italy and Spain contributed samples from acute and convalescent COVID-19.

Assay used: immunoSEQ multiplex PCR; TCRdb lists only in-frame clones, some missing. The data show some 210,000 clones, approximately 78% seen once. Germline CDR1 SSHAT, CDR2 FNYEAQ (reference sequence). J lost 1 base, V lost 5 bases, and 5 bases had no gene match. CDR3 size: 15 residues. This chain uses TRBV7-7 with TRBJ2-5; 9 nucleotides align to TRBD2. The receptor was derived from a man aged 40-55 years who had recovered from COVID-19. The sample taken for sequencing was PBMCs or T cells enriched from blood (not recorded which). Here the CDR3 reads CASSISGGGQETQYF. DNA of the CDR3: TGTGCCAGCAGCATTAGCGGGGGCGGCCAAGAGACCCAGTACTTC.